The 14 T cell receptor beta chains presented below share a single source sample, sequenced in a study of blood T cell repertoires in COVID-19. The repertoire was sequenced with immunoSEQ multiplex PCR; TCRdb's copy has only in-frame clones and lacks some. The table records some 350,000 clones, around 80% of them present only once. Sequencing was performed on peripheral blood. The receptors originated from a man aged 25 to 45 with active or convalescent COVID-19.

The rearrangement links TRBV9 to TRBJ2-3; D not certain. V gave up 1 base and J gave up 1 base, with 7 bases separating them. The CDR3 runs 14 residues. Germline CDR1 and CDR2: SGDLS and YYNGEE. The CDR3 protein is CASSVLSGTDTQYF. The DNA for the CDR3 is TGTGCCAGCAGCGTATTGAGCGGCACAGATACGCAGTATTTT.

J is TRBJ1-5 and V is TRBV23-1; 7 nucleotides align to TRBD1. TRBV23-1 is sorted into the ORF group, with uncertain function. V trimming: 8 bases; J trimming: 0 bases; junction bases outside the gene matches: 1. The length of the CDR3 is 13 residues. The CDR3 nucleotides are TGCGCCAGCGGGACAGATAGCAATCAGCCCCAGCATTTT. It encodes CASGTDSNQPQHF.

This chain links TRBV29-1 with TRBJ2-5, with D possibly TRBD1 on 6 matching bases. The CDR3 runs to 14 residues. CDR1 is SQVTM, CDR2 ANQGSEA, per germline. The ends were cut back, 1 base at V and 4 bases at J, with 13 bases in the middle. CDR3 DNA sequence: TGCAGCGTTGAAGCGGTGACAGGCGCAGAGACCCAGTACTTC. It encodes CSVEAVTGAETQYF.

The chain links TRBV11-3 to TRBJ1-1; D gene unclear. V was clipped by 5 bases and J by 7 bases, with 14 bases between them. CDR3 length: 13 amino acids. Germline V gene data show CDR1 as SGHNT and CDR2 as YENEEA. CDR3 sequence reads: CASSPRSGDEAFF. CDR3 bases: TGTGCCAGCAGCCCCCGAAGCGGGGATGAAGCTTTCTTT.

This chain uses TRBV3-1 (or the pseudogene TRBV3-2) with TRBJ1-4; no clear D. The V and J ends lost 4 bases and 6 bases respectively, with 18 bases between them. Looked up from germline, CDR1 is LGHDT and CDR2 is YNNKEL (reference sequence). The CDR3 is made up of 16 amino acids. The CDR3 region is CASSPGVSREDEKLFF. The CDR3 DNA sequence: TGTGCCAGCAGCCCCGGGGTCTCAAGGGAAGATGAAAAACTGTTTTTT.

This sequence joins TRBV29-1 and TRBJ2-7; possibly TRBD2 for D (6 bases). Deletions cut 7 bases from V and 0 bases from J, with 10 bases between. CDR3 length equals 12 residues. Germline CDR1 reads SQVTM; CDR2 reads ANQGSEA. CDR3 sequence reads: CSARGLSYEQYF. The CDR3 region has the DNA TGCAGCGCTCGGGGACTCTCCTACGAGCAGTACTTC.

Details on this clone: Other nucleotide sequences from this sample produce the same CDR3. CDR3 in amino acids: CSVESVGDGYTF. The CDR3 DNA sequence: TGCAGCGTTGAATCCGTCGGAGATGGCTACACCTTC. This chain links TRBV29-1 with TRBJ1-2; D remains ambiguous. Germline V lookup: CDR1 SQVTM, CDR2 ANQGSEA. This CDR3 comprises 12 residues. V was pared by 2 bases and J by 6 bases, with 10 bases between.

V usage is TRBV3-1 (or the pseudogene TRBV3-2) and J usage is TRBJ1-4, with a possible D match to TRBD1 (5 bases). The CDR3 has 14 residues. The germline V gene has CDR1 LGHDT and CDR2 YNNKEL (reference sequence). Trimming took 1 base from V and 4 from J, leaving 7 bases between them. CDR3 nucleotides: TGTGCCAGCAGCCAAGGGACATATAATGAAAAACTGTTTTTT. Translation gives CASSQGTYNEKLFF.

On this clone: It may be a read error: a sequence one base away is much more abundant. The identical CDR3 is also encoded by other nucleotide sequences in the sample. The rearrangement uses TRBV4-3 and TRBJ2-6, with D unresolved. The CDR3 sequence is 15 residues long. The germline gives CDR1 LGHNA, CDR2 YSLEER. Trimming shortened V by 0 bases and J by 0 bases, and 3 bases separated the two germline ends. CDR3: CASSQDSSGANVLTF. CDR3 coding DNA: TGCGCCAGCAGCCAAGACAGCTCTGGGGCCAACGTCCTGACTTTC.

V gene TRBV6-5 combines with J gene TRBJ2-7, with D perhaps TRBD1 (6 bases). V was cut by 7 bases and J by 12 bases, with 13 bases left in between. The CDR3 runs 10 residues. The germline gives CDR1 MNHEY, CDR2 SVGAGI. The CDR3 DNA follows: TGTGCCAGCATTACACAGGGATTGTACTTC. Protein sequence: CASITQGLYF.

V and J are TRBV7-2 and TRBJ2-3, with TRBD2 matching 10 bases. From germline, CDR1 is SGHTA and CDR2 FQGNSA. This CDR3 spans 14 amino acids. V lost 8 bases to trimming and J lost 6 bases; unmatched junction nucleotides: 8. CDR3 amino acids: CASSRAGGRDTQYF. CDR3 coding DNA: TGTGCCAGCTCGCGAGCGGGGGGGAGGGATACGCAGTATTTT.

CDR3 sequence (DNA): TGTGCCAGCAGTGAAAGTAATCAGGGTGAAAAACTGTTTTTT. It codes for CASSESNQGEKLFF. This chain uses TRBV25-1 with TRBJ1-4; D may be TRBD1 (5 bases). The CDR3 sequence is 14 residues long. V lost 2 bases and J lost 7, with 11 bases in between. Germline V gene data show CDR1 as MGHDK and CDR2 as SYGVNS.

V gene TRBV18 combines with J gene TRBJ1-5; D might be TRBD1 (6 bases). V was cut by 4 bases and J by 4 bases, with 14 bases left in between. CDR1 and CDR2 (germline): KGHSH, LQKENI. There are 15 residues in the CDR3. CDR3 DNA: TGTGCCAGCTCACTGGGACATACCCAGAATCAGCCCCAGCATTTT. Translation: CASSLGHTQNQPQHF.

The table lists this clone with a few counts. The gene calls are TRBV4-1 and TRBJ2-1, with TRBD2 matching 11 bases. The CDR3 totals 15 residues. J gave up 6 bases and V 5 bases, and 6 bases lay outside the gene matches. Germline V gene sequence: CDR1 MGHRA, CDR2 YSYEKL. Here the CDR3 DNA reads TGCGCCAGCAGCAATAGCGGGGGGGCCCTCAATGAGCAGTTCTTC. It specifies CASSNSGGALNEQFF.